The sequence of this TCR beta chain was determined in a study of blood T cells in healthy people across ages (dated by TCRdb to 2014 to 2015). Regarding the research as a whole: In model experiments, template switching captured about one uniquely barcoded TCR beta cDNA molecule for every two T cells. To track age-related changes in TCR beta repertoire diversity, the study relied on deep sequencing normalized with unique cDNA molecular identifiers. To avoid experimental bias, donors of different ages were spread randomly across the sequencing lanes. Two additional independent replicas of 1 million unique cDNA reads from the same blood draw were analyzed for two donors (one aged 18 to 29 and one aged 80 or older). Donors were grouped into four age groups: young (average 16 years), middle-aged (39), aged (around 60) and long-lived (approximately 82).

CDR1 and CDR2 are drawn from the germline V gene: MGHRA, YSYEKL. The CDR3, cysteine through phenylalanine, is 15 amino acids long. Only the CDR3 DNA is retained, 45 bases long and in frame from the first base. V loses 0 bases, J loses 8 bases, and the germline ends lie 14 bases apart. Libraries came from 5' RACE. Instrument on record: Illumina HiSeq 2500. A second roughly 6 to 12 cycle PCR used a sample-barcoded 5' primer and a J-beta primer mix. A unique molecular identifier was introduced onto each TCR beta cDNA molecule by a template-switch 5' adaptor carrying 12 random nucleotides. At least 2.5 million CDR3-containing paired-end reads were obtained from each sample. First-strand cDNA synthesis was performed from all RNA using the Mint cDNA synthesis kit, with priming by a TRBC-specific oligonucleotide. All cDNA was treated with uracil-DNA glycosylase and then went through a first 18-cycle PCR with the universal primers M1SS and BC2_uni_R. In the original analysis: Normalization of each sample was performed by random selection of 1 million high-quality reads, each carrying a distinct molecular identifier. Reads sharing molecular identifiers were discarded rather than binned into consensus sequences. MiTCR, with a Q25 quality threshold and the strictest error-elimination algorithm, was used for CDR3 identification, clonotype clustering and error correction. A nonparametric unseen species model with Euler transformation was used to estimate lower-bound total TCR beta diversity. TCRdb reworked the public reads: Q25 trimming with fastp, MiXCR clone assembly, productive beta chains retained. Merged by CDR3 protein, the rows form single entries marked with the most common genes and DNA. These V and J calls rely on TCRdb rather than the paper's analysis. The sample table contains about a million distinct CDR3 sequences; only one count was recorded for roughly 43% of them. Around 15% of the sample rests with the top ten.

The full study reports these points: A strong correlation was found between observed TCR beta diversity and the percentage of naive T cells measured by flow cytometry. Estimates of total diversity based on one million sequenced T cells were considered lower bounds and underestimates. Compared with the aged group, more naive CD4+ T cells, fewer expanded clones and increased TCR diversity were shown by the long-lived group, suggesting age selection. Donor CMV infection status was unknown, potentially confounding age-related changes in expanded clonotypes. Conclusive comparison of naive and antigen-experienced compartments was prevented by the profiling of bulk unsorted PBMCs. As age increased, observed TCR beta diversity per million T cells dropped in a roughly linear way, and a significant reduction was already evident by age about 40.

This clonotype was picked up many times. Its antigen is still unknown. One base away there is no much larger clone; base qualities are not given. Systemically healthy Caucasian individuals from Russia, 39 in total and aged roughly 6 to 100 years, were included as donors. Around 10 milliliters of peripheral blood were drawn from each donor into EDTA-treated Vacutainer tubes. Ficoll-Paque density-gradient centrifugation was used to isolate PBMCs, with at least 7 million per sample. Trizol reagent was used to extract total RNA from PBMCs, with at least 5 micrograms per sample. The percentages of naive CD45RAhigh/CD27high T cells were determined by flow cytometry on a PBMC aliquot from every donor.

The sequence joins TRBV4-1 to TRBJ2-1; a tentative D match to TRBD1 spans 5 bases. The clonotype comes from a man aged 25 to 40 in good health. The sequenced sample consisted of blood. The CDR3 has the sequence CASSQEISGYDEQFF. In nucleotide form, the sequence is TGCGCCAGCAGCCAAGAAATTTCAGGGTACGATGAGCAGTTCTTC.